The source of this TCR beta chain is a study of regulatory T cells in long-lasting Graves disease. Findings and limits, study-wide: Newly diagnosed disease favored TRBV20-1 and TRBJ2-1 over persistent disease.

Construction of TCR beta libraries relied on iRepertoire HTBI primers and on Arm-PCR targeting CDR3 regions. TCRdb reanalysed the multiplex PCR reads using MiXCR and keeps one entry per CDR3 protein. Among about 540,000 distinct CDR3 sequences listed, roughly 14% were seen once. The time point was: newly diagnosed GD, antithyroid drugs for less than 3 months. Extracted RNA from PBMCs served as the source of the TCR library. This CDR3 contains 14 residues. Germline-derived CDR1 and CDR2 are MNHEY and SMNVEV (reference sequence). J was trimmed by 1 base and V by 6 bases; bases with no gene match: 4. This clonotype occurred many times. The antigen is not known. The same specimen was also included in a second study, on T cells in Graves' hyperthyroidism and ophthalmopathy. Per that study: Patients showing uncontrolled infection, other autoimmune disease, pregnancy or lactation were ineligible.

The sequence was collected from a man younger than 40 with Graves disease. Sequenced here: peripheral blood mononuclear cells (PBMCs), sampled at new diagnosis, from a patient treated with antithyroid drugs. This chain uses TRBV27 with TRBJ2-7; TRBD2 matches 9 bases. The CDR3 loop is CASRRLAASYEQYF. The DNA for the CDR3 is TGTGCCAGCAGAAGACTAGCGGCTTCCTACGAGCAGTACTTC.